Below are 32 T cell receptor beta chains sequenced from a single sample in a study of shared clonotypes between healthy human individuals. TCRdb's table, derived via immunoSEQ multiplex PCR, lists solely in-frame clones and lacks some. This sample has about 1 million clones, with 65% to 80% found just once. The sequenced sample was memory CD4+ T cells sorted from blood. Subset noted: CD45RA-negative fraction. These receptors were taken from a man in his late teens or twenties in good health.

The CDR3 region is CASSSPGLVPYEQYF. The CDR3 region has the DNA TGTGCCAGCAGTTCTCCGGGACTAGTTCCCTACGAGCAGTACTTC. The genes are TRBV28 and TRBJ2-7, with 8 bases matching TRBD2. V dropped 4 bases and J dropped 2; count of bases not matched to a gene: 7. CDR1 is MDHEN and CDR2 is SYDVKM in the germline V gene. CDR3 length equals 15 residues.

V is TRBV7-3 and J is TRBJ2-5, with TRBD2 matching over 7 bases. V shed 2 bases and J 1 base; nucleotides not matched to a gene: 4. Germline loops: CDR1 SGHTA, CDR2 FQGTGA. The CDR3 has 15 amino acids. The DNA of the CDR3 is TGTGCCAGCAGCTTACAAGCGGGGCCCCAAGAGACCCAGTACTTC. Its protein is CASSLQAGPQETQYF.

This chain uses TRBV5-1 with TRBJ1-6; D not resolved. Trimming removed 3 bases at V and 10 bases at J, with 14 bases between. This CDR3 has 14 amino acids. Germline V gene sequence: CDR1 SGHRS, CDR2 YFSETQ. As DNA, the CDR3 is TGCGCCAGCAGCTCCGCGGGGTTGGAATCACCCCTCCACTTT. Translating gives CASSSAGLESPLHF.

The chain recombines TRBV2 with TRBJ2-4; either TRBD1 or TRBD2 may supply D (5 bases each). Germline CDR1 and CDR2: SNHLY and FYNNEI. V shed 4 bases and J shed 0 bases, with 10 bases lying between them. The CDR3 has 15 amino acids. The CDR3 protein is CASSGGSLAKNIQYF. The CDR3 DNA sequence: TGTGCCAGCAGTGGGGGGTCACTAGCCAAAAACATTCAGTACTTC.

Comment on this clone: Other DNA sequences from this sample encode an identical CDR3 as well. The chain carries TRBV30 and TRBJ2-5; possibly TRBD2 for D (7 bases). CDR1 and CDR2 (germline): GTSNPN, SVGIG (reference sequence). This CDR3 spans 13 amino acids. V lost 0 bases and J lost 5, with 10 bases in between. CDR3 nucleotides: TGTGCCTGGAGTGTAGGGGGGGTGGAGACCCAGTACTTC. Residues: CAWSVGGVETQYF.

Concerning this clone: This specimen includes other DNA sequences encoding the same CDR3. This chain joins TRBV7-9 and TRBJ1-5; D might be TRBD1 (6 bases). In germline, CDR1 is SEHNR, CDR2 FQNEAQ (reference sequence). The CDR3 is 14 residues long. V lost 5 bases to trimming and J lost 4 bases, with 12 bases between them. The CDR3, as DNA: TGTGCCAGCAGCCCCGGAGGGGGTAATCAGCCCCAGCATTTT. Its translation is CASSPGGGNQPQHF.

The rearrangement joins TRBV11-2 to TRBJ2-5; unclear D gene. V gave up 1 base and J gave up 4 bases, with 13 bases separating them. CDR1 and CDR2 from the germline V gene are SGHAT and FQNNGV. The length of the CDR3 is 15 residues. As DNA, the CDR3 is TGTGCCAGCAGCTTAGTTAACCTCCAAGCAGAGACCCAGTACTTC. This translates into CASSLVNLQAETQYF.

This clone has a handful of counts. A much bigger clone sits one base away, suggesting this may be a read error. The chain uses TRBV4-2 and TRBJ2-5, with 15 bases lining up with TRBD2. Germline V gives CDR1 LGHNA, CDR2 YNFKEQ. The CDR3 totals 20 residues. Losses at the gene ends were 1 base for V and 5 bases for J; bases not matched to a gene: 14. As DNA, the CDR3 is TGTGCCAGCAGCCAAGGGGGGGGACTAGCGGGGGGACGGGATACGGAGACCCAGTACTTC. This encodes CASSQGGGLAGGRDTETQYF.

Here the CDR3 DNA reads TGTGCCAGCAGCGACAGGTCTAAGCAGTTCTTC. It is translated as CASSDRSKQFF. The chain links TRBV7-9 to TRBJ2-1, with D perhaps TRBD1 (6 bases). The V end was cut by 5 bases, the J end by 11 bases, with 10 bases between. This CDR3 has 11 residues. CDR1 is SEHNR, CDR2 FQNEAQ, per germline (reference sequence). Supplemented by reference TRBV7-9 and TRBJ2-1, the full variable domain reads DTGVSQNPRHKITKRGQNVTFRCDPISEHNRLYWYRQTLGQGPEFLTYFQNEAQLEKSRLLSDRFSAERPKGSFSTLEIQRTEQGDSAMYLCASSDRSKQFFGPGTRLTVL.

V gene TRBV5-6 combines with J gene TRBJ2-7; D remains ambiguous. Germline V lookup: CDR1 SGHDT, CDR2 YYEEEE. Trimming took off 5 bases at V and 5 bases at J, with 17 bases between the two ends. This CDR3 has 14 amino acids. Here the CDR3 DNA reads TGTGCCAGCAGTACCGGCAGGTGGTCCAACGAGCAGTACTTC. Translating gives CASSTGRWSNEQYF. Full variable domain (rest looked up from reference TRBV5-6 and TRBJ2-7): DAGVTQSPTHLIKTRGQQVTLRCSPKSGHDTVSWYQQALGQGPQFIFQYYEEEERQRGNFPDRFSGHQFPNYSSELNVNALLLGDSALYLCASSTGRWSNEQYFGPGTRLTVT.

CDR3 bases: TGTGCCAGTAGTCAAGGTTGGGGGGGGCAGACTGAAGCTTTCTTT. This translates into CASSQGWGGQTEAFF. The chain uses TRBV19 and TRBJ1-1; the D gene is possibly TRBD1 (6 bases). The V gene's germline CDR1 is LNHDA and CDR2 SQIVND (reference sequence). The CDR3 runs 15 residues. Trimming stripped 5 bases from V and 5 bases from J, with 18 bases between.

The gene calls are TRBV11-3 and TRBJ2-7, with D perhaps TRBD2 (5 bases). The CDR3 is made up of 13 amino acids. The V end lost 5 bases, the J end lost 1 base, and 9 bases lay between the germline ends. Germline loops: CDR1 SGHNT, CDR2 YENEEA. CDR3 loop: CASSGRGSYEQYF. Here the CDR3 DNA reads TGTGCCAGCAGCGGTCGAGGGTCCTACGAGCAGTACTTC.

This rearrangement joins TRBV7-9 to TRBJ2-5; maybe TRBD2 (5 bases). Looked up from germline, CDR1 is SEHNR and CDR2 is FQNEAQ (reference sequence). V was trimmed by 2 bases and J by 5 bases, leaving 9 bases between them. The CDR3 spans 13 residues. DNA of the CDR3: TGTGCCAGCAGCTTAATCGGGGTTGAGACCCAGTACTTC. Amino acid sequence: CASSLIGVETQYF.

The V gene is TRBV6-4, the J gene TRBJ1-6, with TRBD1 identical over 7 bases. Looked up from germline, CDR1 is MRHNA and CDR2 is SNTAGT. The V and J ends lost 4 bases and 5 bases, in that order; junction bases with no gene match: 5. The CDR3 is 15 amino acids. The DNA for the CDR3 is TGTGCCAGCAGTGTGGCAGGGACAGATAATTCACCCCTCCACTTT. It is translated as CASSVAGTDNSPLHF.

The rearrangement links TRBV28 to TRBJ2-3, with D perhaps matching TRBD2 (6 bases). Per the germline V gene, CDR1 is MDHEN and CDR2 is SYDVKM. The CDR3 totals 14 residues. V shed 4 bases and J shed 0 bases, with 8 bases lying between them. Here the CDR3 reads CASSSGTSTDTQYF. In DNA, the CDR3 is TGTGCCAGCAGTTCCGGGACTAGCACAGATACGCAGTATTTT.

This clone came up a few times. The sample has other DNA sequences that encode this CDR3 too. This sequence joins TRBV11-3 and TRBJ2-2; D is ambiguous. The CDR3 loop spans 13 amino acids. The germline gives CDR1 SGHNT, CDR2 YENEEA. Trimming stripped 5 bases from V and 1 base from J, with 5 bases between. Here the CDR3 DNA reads TGTGCCAGCAGCCGTGGGAACACCGGGGAGCTGTTTTTT. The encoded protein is CASSRGNTGELFF.

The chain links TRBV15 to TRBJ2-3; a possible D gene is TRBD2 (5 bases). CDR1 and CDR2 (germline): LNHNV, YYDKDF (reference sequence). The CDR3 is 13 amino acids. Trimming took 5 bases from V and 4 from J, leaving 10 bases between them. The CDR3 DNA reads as TGTGCCACCAGCCCGGAGGTCGCAGATACGCAGTATTTT. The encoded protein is CATSPEVADTQYF. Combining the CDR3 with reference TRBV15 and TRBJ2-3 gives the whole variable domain DAMVIQNPRYQVTQFGKPVTLSCSQTLNHNVMYWYQQKSSQAPKLLFHYYDKDFNNEADTPDNFQSRRPNTSFCFLDIRSPGLGDTAMYLCATSPEVADTQYFGPGTRLTVL.

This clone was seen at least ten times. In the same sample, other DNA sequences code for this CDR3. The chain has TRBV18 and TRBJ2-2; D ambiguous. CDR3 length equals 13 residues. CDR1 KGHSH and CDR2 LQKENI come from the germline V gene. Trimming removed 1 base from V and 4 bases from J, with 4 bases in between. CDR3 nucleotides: TGTGCCAGCTCACCACAGACCACCGGGGAGCTGTTTTTT. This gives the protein CASSPQTTGELFF.

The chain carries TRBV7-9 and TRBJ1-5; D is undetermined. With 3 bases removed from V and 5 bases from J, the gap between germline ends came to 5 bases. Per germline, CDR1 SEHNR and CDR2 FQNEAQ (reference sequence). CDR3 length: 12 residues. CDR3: CASSFQYQPQHF. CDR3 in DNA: TGTGCCAGCAGCTTTCAATATCAGCCCCAGCATTTT.

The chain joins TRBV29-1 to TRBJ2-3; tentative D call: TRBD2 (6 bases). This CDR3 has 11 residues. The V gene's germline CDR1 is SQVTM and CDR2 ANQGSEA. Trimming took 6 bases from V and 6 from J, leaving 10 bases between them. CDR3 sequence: CSVLSGDTQYF. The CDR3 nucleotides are TGCAGCGTCCTTAGCGGTGATACGCAGTATTTT.

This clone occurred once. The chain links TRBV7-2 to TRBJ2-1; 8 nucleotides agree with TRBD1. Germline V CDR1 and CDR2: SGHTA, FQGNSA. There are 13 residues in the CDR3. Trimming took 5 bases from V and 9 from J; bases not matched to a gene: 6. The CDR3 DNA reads TGTGCCAGCAGCCCCGGACAGGGATCTGAGCAGTTCTTC. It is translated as CASSPGQGSEQFF.

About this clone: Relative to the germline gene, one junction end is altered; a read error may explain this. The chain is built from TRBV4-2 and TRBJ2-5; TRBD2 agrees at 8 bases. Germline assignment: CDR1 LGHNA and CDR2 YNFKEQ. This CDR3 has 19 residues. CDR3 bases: TGTGCCCGCAGCCAAGATCTGGGGGAAACGGGGGGGACCCCCGAGACCCAGTACTTC. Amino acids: CARSQDLGETGGTPETQYF.

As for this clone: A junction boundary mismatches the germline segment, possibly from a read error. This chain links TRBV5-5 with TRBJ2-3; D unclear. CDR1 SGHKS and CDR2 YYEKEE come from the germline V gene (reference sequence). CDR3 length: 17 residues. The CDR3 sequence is CASSPRKGPTRTDTQYF. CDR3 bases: TGCGCCAGCAGCCCCCGAAAGGGCCCTACCCGCACAGATACGCAGTATTTT.

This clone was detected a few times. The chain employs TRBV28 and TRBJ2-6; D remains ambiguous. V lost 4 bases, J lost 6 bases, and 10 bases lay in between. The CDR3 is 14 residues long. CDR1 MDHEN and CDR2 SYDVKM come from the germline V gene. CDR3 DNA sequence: TGTGCCAGCAGTTCGACATATAAGGCCAACGTCCTGACTTTC. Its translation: CASSSTYKANVLTF.

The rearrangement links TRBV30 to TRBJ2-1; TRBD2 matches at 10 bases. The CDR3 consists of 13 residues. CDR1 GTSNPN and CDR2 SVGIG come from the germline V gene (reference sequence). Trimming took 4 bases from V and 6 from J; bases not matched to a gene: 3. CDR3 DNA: TGTGCCTGGAACGTAGCGGGGGGCAATGAGCAGTTCTTC. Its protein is CAWNVAGGNEQFF.

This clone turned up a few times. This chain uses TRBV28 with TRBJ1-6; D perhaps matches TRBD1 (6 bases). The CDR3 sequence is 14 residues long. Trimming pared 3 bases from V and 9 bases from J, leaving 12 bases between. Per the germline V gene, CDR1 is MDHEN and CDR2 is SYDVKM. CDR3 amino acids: CASSLRGVGSPLHF. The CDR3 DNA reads TGTGCCAGCAGTTTGAGGGGGGTGGGTTCACCCCTCCACTTT.

CDR3 in DNA: TGTGCCAGCAGCTTTACGAGTGGGGAGCAGTTCTTC. Translation gives CASSFTSGEQFF. The V gene is TRBV7-9, the J gene TRBJ2-1; D unclear. The CDR3 sequence is 12 residues long. Per germline, CDR1 SEHNR and CDR2 FQNEAQ (reference sequence). Trimming took 3 bases from V and 10 from J, leaving 10 bases between them.

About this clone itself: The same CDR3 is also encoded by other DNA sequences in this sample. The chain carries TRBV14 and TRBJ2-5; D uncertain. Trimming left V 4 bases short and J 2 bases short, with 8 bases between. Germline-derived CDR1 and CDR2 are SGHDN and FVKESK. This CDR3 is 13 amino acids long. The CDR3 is CASSRGLQETQYF. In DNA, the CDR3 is TGTGCCAGCAGCCGCGGTTTACAAGAGACCCAGTACTTC.

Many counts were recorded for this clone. CDR3 residues: CASSQDPTGPLLHF. CDR3 coding DNA: TGCGCCAGCAGCCAAGATCCCACAGGTCCGCTCCTCCACTTT. This rearrangement joins TRBV4-3 to TRBJ1-6; a possible D gene is TRBD1 (5 bases). The CDR3 runs 14 residues. Germline V gene lookup returns CDR1 LGHNA and CDR2 YSLEER. Trimming stripped 0 bases from V and 15 bases from J, with 15 bases between.

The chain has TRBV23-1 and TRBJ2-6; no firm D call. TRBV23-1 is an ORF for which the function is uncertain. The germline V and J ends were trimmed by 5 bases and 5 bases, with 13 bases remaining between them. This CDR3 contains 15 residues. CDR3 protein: CASSTQQSRANVLTF. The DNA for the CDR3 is TGCGCCAGCAGTACGCAACAAAGTCGGGCCAACGTCCTGACTTTC.

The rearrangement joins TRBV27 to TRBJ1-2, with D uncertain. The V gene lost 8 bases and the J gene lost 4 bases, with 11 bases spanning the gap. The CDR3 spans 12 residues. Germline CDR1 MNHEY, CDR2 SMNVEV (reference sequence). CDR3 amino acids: CASPRRLYGYTF. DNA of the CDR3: TGTGCCAGCCCCCGGCGCCTCTATGGCTACACCTTC.

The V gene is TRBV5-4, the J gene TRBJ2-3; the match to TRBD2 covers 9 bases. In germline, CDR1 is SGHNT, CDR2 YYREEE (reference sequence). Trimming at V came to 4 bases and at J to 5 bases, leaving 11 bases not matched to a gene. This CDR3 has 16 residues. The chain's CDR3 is CASSLGTSLTGDTQYF. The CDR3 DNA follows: TGTGCCAGCAGCCTCGGGACTAGCCTGACGGGAGATACGCAGTATTTT.